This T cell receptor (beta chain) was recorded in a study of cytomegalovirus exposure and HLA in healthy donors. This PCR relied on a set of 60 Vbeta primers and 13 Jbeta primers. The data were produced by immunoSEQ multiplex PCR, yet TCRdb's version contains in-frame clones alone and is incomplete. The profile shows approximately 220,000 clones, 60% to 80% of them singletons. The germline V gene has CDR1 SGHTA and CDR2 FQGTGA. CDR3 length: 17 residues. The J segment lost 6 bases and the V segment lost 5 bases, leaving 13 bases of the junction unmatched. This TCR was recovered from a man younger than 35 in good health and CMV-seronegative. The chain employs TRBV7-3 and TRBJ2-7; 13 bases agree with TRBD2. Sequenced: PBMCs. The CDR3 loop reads CASSPAEGLAGLGEQYF. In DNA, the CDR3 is TGTGCCAGCAGCCCAGCTGAGGGACTAGCGGGATTAGGCGAGCAGTACTTC. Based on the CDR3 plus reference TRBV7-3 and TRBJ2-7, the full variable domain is GAGVSQTPSNKVTEKGKYVELRCDPISGHTALYWYRQSLGQGPEFLIYFQGTGAADDSGLPNDRFFAVRPEGSVSTLKIQRTERGDSAVYLCASSPAEGLAGLGEQYFGPGTRLTVT.